This entry describes one TCR beta chain. This entry comes from a study of T cell changes during pregnancy in multiple sclerosis. From germline, CDR1 is LNHDA and CDR2 SQIVND (reference sequence). V dropped 7 bases and J dropped 3 bases, with 12 bases sitting between them. This CDR3 spans 13 amino acids. The method was immunoSEQ multiplex PCR; TCRdb's version includes in-frame clones alone and lacks a portion of them. The sample carries some 37,000 clones, more than 70% recorded once. The sequence came from a female donor with multiple sclerosis, enrolled in a pregnancy study. The sequenced sample was CD4+ T cells from peripheral blood mononuclear cells, obtained in the first trimester of pregnancy. V and J are TRBV19 and TRBJ1-1, with D uncertain. CDR3: CASKRSRDTEAFF. CDR3 DNA: TGTGCCAGTAAGAGAAGTAGAGACACTGAAGCTTTCTTT. Full variable domain (remainder filled in from reference TRBV19 and TRBJ1-1): DGGITQSPKYLFRKEGQNVTLSCEQNLNHDAMYWYRQDPGQGLRLIYYSQIVNDFQKGDIAEGYSVSREKKESFPLTVTSAQKNPTAFYLCASKRSRDTEAFFGQGTRLTVV.